This TCR beta chain was sequenced during a study of beta chain features in type 1 diabetes. Study-wide background: All of the samples together had roughly 98 million sorted cells examined. Study-wide results and limits: The VDJ junctions of type 1 diabetes patients carried fewer insertions and more deletions. The naive, central memory and Treg TCRB repertoires showed an apparent similarity that was greater among patients than among healthy donors. TCRB CDR3 length was moderately but significantly reduced in all four CD4+ subsets of Type 1 diabetes patients.

As every portion of the isolated RNA was reverse transcribed, the sequencing read expressed TCRB transcripts. The protocol was immunoSEQ multiplex PCR, while the TCRdb copy is restricted to in-frame clones and leaves out a portion. Among 550,000 to 850,000 clones, roughly 12% were seen once, and the ten largest hold around 0.022%. This clone occurred many times. The antigen is unknown. This CDR3 is 14 amino acids long. The germline V and J ends were trimmed by 2 bases and 6 bases, with 14 bases remaining between them. Per germline, CDR1 GTSNPN and CDR2 SVGIG (reference sequence). The chain carries TRBV30 and TRBJ2-1; a possible D gene is TRBD1 (6 bases). Sequenced: naive CD4+ T cells from blood. The source of this sequence is a man aged 18 to 30 with type 1 diabetes. CDR3 DNA: TGTGCCTGGAGTCCCGGGACAATGACCAATGAGCAGTTCTTC. Translation: CAWSPGTMTNEQFF.